The T cell receptor (beta chain) described here comes from a study of vaccination and CD4 T cells after COVID-19. Overall study results and limits: Median approximately 90% of reactive clones detected in convalescent patients emerged only post-vaccination.

Trimming pared 5 bases from V and 0 bases from J, leaving 8 bases between. The CDR3 runs 13 residues. Per the germline V gene, CDR1 is SGHAT and CDR2 is FQNNGV. A word on this clonotype: The antigen remains unidentified.

Sequenced with the Oncomine TCR Beta short-read assay was DNA taken from cultured CD4+ T cells. TCRdb redid the calling of the PCR reads with MiXCR, one entry per CDR3 protein. This sample carries more than 3,000 distinct CDR3 sequences, approximately 71% of them seen once, and the ten largest clones take less than 45%. Treatment indicated: approximately 10-day PBMC culture with coronavirus spike peptide pools or control peptides (ViraFEST assay). The rearrangement joins TRBV11-2 to TRBJ2-7; D ambiguous. The sequenced material came from CD4+ T cells from blood, cultured in vitro. The clonotype originates from a human donor who had recovered from COVID-19. CDR3 region: CASSLSDSYEQYF. DNA for the CDR3: TGTGCCAGCAGCCTTTCAGACTCCTACGAGCAGTACTTC.